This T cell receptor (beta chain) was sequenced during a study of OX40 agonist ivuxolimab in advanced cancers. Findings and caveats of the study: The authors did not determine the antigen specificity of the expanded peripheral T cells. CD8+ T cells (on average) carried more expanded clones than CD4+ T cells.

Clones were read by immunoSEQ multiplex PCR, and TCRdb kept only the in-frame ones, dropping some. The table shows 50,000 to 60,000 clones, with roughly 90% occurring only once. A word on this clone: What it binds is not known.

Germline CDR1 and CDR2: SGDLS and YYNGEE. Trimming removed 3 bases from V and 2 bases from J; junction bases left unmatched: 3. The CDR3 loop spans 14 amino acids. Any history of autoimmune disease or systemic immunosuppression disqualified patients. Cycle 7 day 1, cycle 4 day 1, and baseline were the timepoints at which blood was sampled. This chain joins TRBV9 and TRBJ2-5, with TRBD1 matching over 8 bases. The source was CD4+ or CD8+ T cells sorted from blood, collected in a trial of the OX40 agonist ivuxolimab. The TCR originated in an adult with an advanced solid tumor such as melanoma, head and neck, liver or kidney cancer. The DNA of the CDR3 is TGTGCCAGCAGCGACGGGACAGGTCAAGAGACCCAGTACTTC. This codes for CASSDGTGQETQYF.